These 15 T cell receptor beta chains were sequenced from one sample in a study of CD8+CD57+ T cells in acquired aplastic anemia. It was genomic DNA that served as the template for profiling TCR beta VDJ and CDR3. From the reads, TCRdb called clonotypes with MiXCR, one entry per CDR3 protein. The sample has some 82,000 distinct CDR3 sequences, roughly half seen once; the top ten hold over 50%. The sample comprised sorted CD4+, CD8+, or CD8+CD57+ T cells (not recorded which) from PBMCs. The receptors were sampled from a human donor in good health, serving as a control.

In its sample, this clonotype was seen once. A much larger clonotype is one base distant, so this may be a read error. The CDR3 nucleotides are TGTGCCAGCAGCCCTGGACTAGCGGGAGGGGCAGGGTCCTACGAGCAGCACTTC. This codes for CASSPGLAGGAGSYEQHF. V gene TRBV12-3 or TRBV12-4 combines with J gene TRBJ2-7; 15 bases map to TRBD2. There are 18 residues in the CDR3.

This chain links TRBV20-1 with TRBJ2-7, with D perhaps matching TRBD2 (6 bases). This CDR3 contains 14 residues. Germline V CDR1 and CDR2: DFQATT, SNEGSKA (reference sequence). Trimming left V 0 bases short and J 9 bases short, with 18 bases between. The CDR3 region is CSARDNRTTEGQYF. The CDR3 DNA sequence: TGCAGTGCTAGAGATAATAGGACTACGGAGGGGCAGTACTTC.

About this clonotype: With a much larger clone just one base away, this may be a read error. CDR3 in amino acids: CASSQGTGIEQCF. The CDR3 DNA is TGTGCCAGCAGCCAAGGAACGGGGATCGAGCAGTGCTTC. The gene calls are TRBV14 and TRBJ2-7; the D gene is possibly TRBD2 (5 bases). This CDR3 contains 13 residues. Germline CDR1 SGHDN, CDR2 FVKESK.

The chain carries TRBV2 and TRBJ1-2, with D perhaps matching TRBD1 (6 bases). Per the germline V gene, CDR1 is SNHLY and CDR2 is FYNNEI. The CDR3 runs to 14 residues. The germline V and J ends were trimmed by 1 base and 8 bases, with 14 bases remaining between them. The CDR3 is CASSEGTGSGGYTF. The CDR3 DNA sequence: TGTGCCAGCAGTGAAGGAACAGGGTCAGGCGGCTACACCTTC.

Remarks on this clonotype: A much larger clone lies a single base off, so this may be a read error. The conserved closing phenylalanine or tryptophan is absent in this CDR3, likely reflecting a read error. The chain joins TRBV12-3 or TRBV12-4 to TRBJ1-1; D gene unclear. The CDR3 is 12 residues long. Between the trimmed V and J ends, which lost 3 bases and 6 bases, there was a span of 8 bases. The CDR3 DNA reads TGTGCCAGCAGTTTCGGGAAGGCTGAAGCTTTCTCT. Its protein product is CASSFGKAEAFS.

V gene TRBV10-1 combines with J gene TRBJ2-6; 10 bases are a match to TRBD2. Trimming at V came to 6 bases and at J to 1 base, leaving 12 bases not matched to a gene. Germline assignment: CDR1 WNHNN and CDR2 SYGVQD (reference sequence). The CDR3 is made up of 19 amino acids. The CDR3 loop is CASRGCTSGDGSGANVLTF. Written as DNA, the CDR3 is TGCGCCAGCAGGGGCTGCACTAGCGGGGATGGGTCTGGGGCCAACGTCCTGACTTTC.

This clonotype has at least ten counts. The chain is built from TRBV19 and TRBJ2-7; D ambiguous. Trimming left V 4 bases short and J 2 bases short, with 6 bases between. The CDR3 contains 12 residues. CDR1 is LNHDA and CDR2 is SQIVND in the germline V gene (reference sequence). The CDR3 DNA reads TGTGCCAGTAGTAGTAGCCCCTACGAGCAGTACTTC. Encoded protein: CASSSSPYEQYF.

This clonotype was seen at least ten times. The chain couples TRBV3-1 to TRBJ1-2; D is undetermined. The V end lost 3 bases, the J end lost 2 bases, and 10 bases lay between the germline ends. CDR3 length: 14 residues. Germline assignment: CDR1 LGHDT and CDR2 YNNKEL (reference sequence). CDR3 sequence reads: CASSHRRENYGYTF. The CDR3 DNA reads TGTGCCAGCAGCCACCGACGCGAGAACTATGGCTACACCTTC.

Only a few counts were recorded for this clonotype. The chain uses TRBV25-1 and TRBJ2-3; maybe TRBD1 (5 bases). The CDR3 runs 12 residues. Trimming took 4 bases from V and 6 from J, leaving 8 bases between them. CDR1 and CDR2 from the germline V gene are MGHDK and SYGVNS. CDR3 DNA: TGTGCCAGCAGTGTCCAGGGTGATACGCAGTATTTT. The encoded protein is CASSVQGDTQYF.

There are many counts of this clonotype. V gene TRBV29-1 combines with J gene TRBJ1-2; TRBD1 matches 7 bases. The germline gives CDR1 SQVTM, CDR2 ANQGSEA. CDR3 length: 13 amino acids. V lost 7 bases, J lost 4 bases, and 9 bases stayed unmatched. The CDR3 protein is CSDTRGGLYGYTF. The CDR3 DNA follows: TGCAGCGATACCAGGGGGGGCCTCTATGGCTACACCTTC.

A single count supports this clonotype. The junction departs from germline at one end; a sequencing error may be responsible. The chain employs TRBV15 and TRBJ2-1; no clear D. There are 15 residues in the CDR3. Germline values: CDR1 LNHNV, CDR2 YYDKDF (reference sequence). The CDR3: CTTSRDPSSYNEQFF. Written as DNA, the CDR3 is TGTACCACCAGCAGAGACCCTAGCTCCTACAATGAGCAGTTCTTC. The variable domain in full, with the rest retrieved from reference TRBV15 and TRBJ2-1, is DAMVIQNPRYQVTQFGKPVTLSCSQTLNHNVMYWYQQKSSQAPKLLFHYYDKDFNNEADTPDNFQSRRPNTSFCFLDIRSPGLGDTAMYLCTTSRDPSSYNEQFFGPGTRLTVL.

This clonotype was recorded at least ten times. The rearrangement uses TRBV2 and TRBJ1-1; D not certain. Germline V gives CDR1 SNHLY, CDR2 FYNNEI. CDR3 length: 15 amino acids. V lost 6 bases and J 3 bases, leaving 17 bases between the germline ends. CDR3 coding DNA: TGTGCCAGCAGCCCGGTGGAGGTTGGGGACACTGAAGCTTTCTTT. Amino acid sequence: CASSPVEVGDTEAFF.

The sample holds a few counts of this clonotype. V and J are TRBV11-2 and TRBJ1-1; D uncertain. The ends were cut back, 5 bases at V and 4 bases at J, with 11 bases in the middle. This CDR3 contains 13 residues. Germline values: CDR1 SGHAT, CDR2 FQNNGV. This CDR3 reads CASSPDLGTEAFF. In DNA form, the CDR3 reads TGTGCCAGCAGCCCGGACCTGGGCACTGAAGCTTTCTTT.

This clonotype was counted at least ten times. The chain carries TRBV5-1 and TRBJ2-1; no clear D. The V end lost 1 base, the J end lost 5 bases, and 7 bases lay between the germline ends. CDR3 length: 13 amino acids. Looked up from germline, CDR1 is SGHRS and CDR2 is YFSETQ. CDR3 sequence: CASSLSADNEQFF. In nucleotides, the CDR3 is TGCGCCAGCAGCTTGTCGGCCGACAATGAGCAGTTCTTC.

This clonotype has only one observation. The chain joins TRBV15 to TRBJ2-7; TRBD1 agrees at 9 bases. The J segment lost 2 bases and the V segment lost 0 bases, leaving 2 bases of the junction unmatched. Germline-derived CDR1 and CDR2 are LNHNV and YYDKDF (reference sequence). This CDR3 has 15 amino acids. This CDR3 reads CATSREGQGTYEQYF. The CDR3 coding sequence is TGTGCCACCAGCAGAGAGGGACAGGGTACCTACGAGCAGTACTTC.